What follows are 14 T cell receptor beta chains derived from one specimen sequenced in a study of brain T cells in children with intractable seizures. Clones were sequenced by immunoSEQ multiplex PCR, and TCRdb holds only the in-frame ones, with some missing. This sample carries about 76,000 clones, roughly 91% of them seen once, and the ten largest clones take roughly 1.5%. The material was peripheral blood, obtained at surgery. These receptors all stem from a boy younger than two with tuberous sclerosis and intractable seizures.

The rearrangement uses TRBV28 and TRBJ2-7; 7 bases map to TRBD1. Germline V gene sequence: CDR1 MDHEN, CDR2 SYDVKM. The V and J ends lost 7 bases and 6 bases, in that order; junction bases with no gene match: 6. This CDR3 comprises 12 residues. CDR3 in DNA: TGTGCCAGCAACACAGGGGCGGCCGAGCAGTACTTC. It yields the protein CASNTGAAEQYF.

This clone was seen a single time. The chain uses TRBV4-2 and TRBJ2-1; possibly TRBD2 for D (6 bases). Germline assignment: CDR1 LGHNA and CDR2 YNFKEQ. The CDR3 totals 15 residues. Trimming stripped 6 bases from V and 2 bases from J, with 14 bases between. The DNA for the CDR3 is TGTGCCAGCAGTAGACTAGAGGAAACCTACAATGAGCAGTTCTTC. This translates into CASSRLEETYNEQFF.

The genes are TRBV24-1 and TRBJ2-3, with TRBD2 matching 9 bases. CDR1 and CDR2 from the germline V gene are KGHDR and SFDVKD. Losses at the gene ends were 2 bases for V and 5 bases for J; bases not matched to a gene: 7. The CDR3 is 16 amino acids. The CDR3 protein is CATSDSASGEKDTQYF. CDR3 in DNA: TGTGCCACCAGTGATTCGGCTAGCGGGGAGAAAGATACGCAGTATTTT.

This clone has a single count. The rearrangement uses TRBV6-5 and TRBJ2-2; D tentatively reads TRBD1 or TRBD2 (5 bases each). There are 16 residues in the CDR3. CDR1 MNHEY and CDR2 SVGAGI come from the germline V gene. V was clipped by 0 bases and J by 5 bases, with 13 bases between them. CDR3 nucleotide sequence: TGTGCCAGCAGTTACTCGAACAGGAGGAAGACCGGGGAGCTGTTTTTT. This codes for CASSYSNRRKTGELFF.

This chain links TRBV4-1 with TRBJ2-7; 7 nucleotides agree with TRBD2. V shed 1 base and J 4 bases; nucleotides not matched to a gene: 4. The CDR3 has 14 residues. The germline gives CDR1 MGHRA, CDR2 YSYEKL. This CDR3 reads CASSQAGGRYEQYF. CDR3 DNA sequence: TGCGCCAGCAGCCAAGCGGGAGGTCGATACGAGCAGTACTTC.

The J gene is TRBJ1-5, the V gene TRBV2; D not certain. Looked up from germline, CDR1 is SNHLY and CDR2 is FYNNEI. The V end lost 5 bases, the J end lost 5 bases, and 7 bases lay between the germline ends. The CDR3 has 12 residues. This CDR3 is CASSQEDQPQHF. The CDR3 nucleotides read TGTGCCAGCAGTCAGGAAGATCAGCCCCAGCATTTT.

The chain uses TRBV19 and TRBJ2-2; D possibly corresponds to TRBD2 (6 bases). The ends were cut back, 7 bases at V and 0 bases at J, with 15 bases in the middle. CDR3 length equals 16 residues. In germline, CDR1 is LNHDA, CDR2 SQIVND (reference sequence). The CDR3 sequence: CASKEEGPSNTGELFF. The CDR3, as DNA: TGTGCCAGTAAAGAGGAGGGACCCTCGAACACCGGGGAGCTGTTTTTT.

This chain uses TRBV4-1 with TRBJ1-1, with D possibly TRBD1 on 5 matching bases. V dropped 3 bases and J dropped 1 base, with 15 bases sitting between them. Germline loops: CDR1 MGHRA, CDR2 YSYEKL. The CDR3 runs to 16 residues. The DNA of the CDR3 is TGCGCCAGCAGCCAGTCGCCCGGACACCAGAACACTGAAGCTTTCTTT. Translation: CASSQSPGHQNTEAFF.

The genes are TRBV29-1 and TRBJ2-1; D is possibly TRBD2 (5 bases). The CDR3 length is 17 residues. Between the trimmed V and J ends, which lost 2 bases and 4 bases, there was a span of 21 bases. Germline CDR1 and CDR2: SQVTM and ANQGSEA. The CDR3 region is CSVESTEARTGYNEQFF. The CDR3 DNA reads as TGCAGCGTTGAATCGACCGAGGCGAGGACGGGATACAATGAGCAGTTCTTC.

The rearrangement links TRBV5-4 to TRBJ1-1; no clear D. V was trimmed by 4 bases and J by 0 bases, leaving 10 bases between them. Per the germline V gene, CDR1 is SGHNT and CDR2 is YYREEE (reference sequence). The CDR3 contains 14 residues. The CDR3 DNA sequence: TGTGCCAGCAGCCCCCCGTTCATGAACACTGAAGCTTTCTTT. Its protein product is CASSPPFMNTEAFF.

The CDR3 loop is CASSSPTSGPNEQFF. The CDR3 DNA reads TGTGCCAGCAGCTCGCCGACTAGCGGTCCCAATGAGCAGTTCTTC. The rearrangement links TRBV5-4 to TRBJ2-1, with TRBD2 identical over 9 bases. V trimming: 3 bases; J trimming: 6 bases; junction bases outside the gene matches: 7. The CDR3 consists of 15 residues. Germline-derived CDR1 and CDR2 are SGHNT and YYREEE (reference sequence).

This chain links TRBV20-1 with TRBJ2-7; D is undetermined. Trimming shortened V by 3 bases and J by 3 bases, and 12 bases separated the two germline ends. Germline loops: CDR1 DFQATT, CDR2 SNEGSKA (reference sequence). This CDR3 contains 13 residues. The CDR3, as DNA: TGCAGTGCTAGTGGCAGGCGAAGCTACGAGCAGTACTTC. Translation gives CSASGRRSYEQYF.

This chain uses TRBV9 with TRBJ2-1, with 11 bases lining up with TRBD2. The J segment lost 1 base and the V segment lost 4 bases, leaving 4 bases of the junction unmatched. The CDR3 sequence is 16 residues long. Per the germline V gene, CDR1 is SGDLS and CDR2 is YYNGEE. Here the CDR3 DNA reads TGTGCCAGCAGCCCCCGACTAGCGGGATCCTACAATGAGCAGTTCTTC. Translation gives CASSPRLAGSYNEQFF. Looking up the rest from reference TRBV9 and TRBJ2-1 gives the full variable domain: DSGVTQTPKHLITATGQRVTLRCSPRSGDLSVYWYQQSLDQGLQFLIQYYNGEERAKGNILERFSAQQFPDLHSELNLSSLELGDSALYFCASSPRLAGSYNEQFFGPGTRLTVL.

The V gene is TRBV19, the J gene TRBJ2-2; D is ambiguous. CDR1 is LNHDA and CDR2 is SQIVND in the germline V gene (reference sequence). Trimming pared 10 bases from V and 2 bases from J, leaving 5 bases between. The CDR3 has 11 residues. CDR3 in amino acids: CATRNTGELFF. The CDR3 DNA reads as TGTGCCACCCGAAACACCGGGGAGCTGTTTTTT.